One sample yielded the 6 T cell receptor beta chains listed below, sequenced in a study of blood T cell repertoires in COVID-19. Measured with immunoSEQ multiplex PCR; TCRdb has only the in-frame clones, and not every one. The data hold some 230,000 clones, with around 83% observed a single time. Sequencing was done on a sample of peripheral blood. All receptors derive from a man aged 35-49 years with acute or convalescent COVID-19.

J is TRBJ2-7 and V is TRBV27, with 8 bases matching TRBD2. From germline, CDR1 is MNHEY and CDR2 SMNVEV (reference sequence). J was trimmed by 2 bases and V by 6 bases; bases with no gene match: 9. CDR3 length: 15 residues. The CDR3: CASSPGRGRAYEQYF. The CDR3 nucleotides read TGTGCCAGCAGCCCCGGGAGGGGTCGCGCCTACGAGCAGTACTTC.

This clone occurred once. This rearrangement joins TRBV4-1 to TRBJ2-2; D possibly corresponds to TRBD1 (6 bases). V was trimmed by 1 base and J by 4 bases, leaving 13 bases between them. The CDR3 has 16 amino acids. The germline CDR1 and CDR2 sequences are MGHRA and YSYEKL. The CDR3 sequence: CASSQGGGASTGELFF. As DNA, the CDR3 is TGCGCCAGCAGCCAAGGAGGGGGAGCAAGCACCGGGGAGCTGTTTTTT.

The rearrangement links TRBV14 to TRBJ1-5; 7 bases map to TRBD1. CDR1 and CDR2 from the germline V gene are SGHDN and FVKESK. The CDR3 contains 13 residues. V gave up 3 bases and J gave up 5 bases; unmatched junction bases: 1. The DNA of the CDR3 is TGTGCCAGCAGCCAGACAGGGTATCAGCCCCAGCATTTT. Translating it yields CASSQTGYQPQHF.

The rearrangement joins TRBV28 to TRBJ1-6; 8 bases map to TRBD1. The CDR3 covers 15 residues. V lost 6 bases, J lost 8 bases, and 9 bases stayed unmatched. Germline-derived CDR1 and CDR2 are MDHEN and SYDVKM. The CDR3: CASRLDRESDSPLHF. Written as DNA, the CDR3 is TGTGCCAGCAGGTTGGACAGGGAAAGCGATTCACCCCTCCACTTT.

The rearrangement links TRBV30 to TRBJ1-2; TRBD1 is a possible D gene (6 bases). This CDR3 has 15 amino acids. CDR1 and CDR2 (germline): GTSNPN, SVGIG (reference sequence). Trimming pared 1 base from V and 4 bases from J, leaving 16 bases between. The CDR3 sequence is CAWSGGHGLPYGYTF. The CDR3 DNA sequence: TGTGCCTGGAGTGGGGGACACGGGCTGCCCTATGGCTACACCTTC.

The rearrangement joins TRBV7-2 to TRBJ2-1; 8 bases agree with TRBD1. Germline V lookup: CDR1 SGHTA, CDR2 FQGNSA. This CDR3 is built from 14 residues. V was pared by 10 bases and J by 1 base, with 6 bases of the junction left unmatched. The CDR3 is CATWTGSSYNEQFF. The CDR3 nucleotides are TGTGCCACCTGGACAGGGTCGTCCTACAATGAGCAGTTCTTC. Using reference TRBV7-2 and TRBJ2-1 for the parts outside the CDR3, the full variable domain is GAGVSQSPSNKVTEKGKDVELRCDPISGHTALYWYRQSLGQGLEFLIYFQGNSAPDKSGLPSDRFSAERTGGSVSTLTIQRTQQEDSAVYLCATWTGSSYNEQFFGPGTRLTVL.